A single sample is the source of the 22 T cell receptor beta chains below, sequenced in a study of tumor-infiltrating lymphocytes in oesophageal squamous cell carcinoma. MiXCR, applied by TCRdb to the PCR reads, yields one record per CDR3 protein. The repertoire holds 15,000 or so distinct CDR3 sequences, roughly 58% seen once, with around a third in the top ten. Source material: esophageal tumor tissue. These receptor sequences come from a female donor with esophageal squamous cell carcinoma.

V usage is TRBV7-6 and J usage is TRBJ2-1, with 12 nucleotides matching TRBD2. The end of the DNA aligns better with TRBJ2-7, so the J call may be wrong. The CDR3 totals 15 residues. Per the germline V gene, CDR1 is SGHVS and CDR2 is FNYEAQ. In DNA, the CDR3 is TGTGCCAGCAGCTCTCGACTAGCGGGAGCTCGGGAGCAGTACTTC. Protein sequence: CASSSRLAGAREQYF.

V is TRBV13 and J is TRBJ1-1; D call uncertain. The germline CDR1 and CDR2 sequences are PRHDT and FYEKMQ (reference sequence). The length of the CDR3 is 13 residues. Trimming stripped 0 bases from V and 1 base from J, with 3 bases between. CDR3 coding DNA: TGTGCCAGCAGCTTAGGGGGGAACACTGAAGCTTTCTTT. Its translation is CASSLGGNTEAFF.

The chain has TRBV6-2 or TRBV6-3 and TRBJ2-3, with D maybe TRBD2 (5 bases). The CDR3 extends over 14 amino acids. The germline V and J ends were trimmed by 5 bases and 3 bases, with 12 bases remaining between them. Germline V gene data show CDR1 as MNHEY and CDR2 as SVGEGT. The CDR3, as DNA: TGTGCCAGCAGTATTAGCGCAAGGACAGATACGCAGTATTTT. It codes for CASSISARTDTQYF.

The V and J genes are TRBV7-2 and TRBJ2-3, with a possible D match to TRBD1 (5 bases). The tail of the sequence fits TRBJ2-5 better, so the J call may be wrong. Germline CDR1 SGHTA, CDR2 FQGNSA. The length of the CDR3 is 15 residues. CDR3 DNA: TGTGCCAGCAGCTTAACAGGCTCTCGTGCAGAGACCCAGTACTTC. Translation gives CASSLTGSRAETQYF.

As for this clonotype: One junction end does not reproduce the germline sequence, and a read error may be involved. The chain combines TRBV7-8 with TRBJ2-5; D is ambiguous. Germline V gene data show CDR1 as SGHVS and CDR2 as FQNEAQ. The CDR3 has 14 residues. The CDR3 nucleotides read TGTGCCAGCAGCTTAGTTTTGGTCCAAGGGACCCAGTACTTC. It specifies CASSLVLVQGTQYF.

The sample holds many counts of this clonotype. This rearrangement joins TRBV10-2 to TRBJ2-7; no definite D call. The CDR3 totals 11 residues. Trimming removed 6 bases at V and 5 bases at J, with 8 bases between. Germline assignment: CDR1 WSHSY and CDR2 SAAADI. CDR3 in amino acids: CASSQFNEQYF. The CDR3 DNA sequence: TGCGCCAGCAGCCAGTTCAACGAGCAGTACTTC.

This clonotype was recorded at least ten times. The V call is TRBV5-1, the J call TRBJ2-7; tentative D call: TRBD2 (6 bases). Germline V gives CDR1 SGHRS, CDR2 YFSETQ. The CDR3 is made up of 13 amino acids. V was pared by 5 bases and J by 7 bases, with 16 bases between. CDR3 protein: CASSGGTRNEQYF. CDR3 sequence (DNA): TGCGCCAGCAGTGGCGGGACCCGCAATGAGCAGTACTTC.

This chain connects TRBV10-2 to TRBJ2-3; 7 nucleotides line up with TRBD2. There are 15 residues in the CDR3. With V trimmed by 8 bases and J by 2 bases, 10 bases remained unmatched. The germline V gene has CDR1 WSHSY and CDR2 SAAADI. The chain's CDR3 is CASQLGGDYTDTQYF. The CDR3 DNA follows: TGCGCCAGCCAGCTGGGGGGGGACTACACAGATACGCAGTATTTT.

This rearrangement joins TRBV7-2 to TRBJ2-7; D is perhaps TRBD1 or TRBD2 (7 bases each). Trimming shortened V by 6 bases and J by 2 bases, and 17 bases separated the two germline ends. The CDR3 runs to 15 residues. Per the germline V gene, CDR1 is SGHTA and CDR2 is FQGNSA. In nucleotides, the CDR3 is TGTGCCAGCAGAAAACAGGGAGGGGGCCCCTACGAGCAGTACTTC. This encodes CASRKQGGGPYEQYF.

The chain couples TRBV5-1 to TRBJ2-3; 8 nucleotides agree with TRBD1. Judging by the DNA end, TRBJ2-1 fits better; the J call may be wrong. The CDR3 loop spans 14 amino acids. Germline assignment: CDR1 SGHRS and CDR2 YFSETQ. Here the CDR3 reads CASSHDRGDNEQFF. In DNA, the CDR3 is TGCGCCAGCAGCCACGACAGGGGCGACAATGAGCAGTTCTTC.

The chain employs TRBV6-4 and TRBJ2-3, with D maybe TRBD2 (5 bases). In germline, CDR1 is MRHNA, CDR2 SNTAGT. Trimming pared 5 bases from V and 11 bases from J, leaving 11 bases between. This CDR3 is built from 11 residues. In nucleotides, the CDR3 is TGTGCCAGCAGTATAGACTACGAGCAGTATTTT. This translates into CASSIDYEQYF.

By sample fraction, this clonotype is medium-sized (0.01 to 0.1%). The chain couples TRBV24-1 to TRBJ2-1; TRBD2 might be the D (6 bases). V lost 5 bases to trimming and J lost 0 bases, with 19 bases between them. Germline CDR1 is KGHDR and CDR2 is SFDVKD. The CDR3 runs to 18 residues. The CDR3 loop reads CATSGYRAGRSSYNEQFF. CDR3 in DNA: TGTGCCACCAGTGGTTACCGGGCGGGAAGGAGCTCCTACAATGAGCAGTTCTTC.

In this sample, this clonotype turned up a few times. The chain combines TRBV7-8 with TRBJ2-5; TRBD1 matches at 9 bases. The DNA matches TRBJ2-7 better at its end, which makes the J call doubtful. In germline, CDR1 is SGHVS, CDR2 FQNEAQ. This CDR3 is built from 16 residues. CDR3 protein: CASSLEALDRGYEQYF. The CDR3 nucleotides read TGTGCCAGCAGCTTAGAAGCCTTGGACAGGGGTTACGAGCAGTACTTC.

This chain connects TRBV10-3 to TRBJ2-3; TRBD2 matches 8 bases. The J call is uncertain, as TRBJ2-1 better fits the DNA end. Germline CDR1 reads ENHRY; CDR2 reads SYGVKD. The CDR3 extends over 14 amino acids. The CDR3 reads CAIRGVGGVNEQFF. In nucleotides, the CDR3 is TGTGCCATCAGGGGGGTCGGGGGGGTTAATGAGCAGTTCTTC.

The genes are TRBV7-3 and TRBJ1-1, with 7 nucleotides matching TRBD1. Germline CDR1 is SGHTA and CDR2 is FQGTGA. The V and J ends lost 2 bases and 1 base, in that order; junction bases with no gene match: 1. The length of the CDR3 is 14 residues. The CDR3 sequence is CASSLGTENTEAFF. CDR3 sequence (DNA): TGTGCCAGCAGCTTAGGGACAGAGAACACTGAAGCTTTCTTT.

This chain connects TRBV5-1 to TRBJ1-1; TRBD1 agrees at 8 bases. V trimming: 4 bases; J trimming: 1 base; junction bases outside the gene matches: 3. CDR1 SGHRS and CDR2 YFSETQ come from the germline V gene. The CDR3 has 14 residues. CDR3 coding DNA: TGCGCCAGCAGCGTAGGACAGGGGAACACTGAAGCTTTCTTT. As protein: CASSVGQGNTEAFF.

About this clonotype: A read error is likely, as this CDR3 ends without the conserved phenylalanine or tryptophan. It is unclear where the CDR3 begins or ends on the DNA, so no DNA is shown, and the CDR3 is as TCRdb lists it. The CDR3 loop reads CASSYPDGTRDQYFGN. The rearrangement links TRBV7-4 to TRBJ2-3; the table's D call, TRBD2, has no DNA check behind it. Germline V gene data show CDR1 as SGHVT and CDR2 as SQSDAQ. The CDR3 is 16 amino acids in total, end residues counted.

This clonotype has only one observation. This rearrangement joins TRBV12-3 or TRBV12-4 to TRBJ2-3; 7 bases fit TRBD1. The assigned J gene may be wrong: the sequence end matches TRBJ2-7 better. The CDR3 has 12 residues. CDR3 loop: CASTRGRNEQYF. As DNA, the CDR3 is TGTGCCAGCACCAGGGGGAGAAATGAGCAGTACTTC.

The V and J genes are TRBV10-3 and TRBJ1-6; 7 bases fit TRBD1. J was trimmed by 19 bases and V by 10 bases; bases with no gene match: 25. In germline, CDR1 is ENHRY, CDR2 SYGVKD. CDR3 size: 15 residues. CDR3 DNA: TGTGCCACCGTCTTTCCCGGGACAGATTCTTACGAGCAGCACTTT. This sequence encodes CATVFPGTDSYEQHF.

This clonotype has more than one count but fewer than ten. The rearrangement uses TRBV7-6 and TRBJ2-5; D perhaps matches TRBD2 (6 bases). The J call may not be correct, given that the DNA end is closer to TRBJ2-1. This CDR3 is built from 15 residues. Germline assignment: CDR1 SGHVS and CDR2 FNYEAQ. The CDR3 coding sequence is TGTGCCAGCAGCTTAAAGGGGACTCCCTACAATGAGCAGTTCTTC. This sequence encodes CASSLKGTPYNEQFF.

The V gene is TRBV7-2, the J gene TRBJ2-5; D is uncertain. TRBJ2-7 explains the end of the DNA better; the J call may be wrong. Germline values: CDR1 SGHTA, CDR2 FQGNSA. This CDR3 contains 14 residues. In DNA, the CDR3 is TGTGCCAGCAGCTTAGGCCCTAGTAGGTACGAGCAGTACTTC. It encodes CASSLGPSRYEQYF.

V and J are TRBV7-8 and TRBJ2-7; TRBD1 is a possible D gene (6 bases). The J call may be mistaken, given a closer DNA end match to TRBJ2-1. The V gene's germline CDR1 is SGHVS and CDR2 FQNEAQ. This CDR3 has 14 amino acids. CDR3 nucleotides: TGTGCCAGCAGCTTAATGGGACAATACAATGAGCAGTTCTTC. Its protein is CASSLMGQYNEQFF.